The present TCR beta chain was sequenced within a study of OX40 agonist ivuxolimab in advanced cancers. The CDR3 extends over 8 amino acids. V lost 8 bases and J 11 bases, leaving 7 bases between the germline ends. Germline V gene sequence: CDR1 SGHRS, CDR2 YFSETQ. Method: immunoSEQ multiplex PCR; TCRdb's copy keeps in-frame clones and lacks some. Of fewer than 80,000 clones listed, 75% to 90% were seen once; the top ten hold approximately 4.3%. This clone turned up a few times. The chain has TRBV5-1 and TRBJ1-1; D not certain. The receptor was isolated from an adult with an advanced solid tumor such as melanoma, head and neck, liver or kidney cancer. Sequencing was performed on CD4+ or CD8+ T cells sorted from blood, taken in a trial of the OX40 agonist ivuxolimab. The CDR3 DNA reads as TGCGCCAGAATGAAGGCTTTCTTT. It codes for CARMKAFF.